The source of this T cell receptor beta chain is a study of blood T cells in healthy people across ages (dated by TCRdb to the mid-2010s). Regarding the complete study: In model experiments, roughly one uniquely barcoded TCR beta cDNA molecule per two T cells was captured by template switching. The study measured age-related changes in TCR beta repertoire diversity using deep sequencing normalized with unique cDNA molecular identifiers. Four age groups were formed from the donors: young (average around 15 years), middle-aged (approximately 40), aged (62) and long-lived (around 82). To avoid experimental bias, donors of different ages were randomly spread across the sequencing lanes. Using the same blood draw, the study looked at two additional independent replicas of 1 million unique cDNA reads for two donors, one aged 18 to 30 and the other aged 80 or older. Summary of the overall study and its limitations: As age increased, observed TCR beta diversity per million T cells dropped in a roughly linear way, and a significant reduction was already evident by age approximately 40. Estimates of total diversity based on one million sequenced T cells were regarded as lower bounds and as underestimates. Because donor CMV infection status was unknown, age-related changes in expanded clonotypes were potentially confounded. Since profiling was done on bulk unsorted PBMCs, naive and antigen-experienced compartments could not be conclusively compared. The percentage of naive T cells measured by flow cytometry correlated strongly with observed TCR beta diversity. Compared with the aged group, more naive CD4+ T cells, fewer expanded clones and increased TCR diversity were shown by the long-lived group, suggesting age selection.

Systemically healthy Caucasian individuals from Russia, 35 to 50 in total and aged about 6 to 90 years, were included as donors. About 10 milliliters of peripheral blood were collected from each donor into EDTA-treated Vacutainer tubes. Ficoll-Paque density-gradient centrifugation was used to isolate PBMCs, with at least 6 million per sample. Trizol reagent was used to extract total RNA from the PBMCs, yielding at least 6 micrograms per sample. For every donor, flow cytometry on a PBMC aliquot measured the percentage of naive CD45RAhigh/CD27high T cells. Worth noting for this clonotype: Its target antigen remains unknown. Base qualities are not recorded, but no much larger clone differs from it by a single base.

Its CDR3 holds 14 amino acids, cysteine through phenylalanine. The DNA shown is the 42-base CDR3, in frame from base 1. Trimming takes 8 bases from V and 5 bases from J, and the germline ends sit 17 bases apart. The germline V gene encodes CDR1 SGDLS and CDR2 YYNGEE. Library method: 5' RACE. Instrument on record: Illumina HiSeq 2500. A second about 7 to 12 cycle PCR used a sample-barcoded 5' primer and a J-beta primer mix. Each TCR beta cDNA molecule received a unique molecular identifier from a template-switch 5' adaptor carrying 12 random nucleotides. At least 2.5 million CDR3-containing paired-end reads were obtained from each sample. The Mint cDNA synthesis kit, primed by a TRBC-specific oligonucleotide, was used to synthesize first-strand cDNA from all RNA. Following uracil-DNA glycosylase treatment, all cDNA underwent a first 18-cycle PCR with the universal primers M1SS and BC2_uni_R. In the source study's methods: For normalization, 1 million high-quality reads were randomly selected from each sample, with every read carrying a distinct molecular identifier. Instead of being binned into consensus sequences, reads that shared molecular identifiers were thrown out. MiTCR, run with a Q25 quality threshold and the strictest error-elimination algorithm, handled CDR3 identification, clonotype clustering and error correction. A nonparametric unseen species model with Euler transformation was used to estimate a lower bound on total TCR beta diversity. Using fastp trimming at Q25 and MiXCR clonotype assembly, TCRdb reanalyzed the public sequencing data and kept in-frame beta chains. Each entry merges the rows of one CDR3 protein and shows their most common DNA and genes. TCRdb assigned the V and J calls; the authors' analysis was not used. Present in this sample are some 1.5 million distinct CDR3 sequences, about 45% of which were seen just once. The ten largest clones represent more than 4% of the sample.

The sequence was obtained from a woman aged 18-29 years in good health. The specimen sequenced was blood. The receptor chain draws on TRBV9 and TRBJ2-1, with TRBD2 tentatively as D gene (6 bases match). The CDR3 is CASQRSGLDNEQFF. The DNA sequence follows: TGTGCCAGTCAGCGGTCGGGACTCGACAATGAGCAGTTCTTC. The full variable domain, with segments outside the CDR3 supplied by the reference TRBV9 and TRBJ2-1 proteins, appears as DSGVTQTPKHLITATGQRVTLRCSPRSGDLSVYWYQQSLDQGLQFLIQYYNGEERAKGNILERFSAQQFPDLHSELNLSSLELGDSALYFCASQRSGLDNEQFFGPGTRLTVL.